The 21 T cell receptor beta chains below all came from one sample that was sequenced in a study of response to subunit inactivated influenza vaccine. TCRdb fed the RT-PCR reads into MiXCR, producing one record per CDR3 protein. The repertoire holds a few hundred thousand distinct CDR3 sequences, with about a fifth as singletons. The material sequenced was PBMCs from blood, taken approximately 20 months after vaccination. The receptors come from a man between 50 and 75 years old who received an inactivated influenza vaccine.

This clonotype has ten or more counts. V usage is TRBV20-1 and J usage is TRBJ1-1, with D unclear. The CDR3 spans 15 residues. V dropped 0 bases and J dropped 0 bases, with 11 bases sitting between them. Germline V lookup: CDR1 DFQATT, CDR2 SNEGSKA (reference sequence). The CDR3 nucleotides are TGCAGTGCTAGAGATCGTCCCATCATGAACACTGAAGCTTTCTTT. It specifies CSARDRPIMNTEAFF.

This clonotype has ten or more counts. This chain connects TRBV27 to TRBJ1-1; the D is unclear. Per the germline V gene, CDR1 is MNHEY and CDR2 is SMNVEV (reference sequence). Trimming took off 3 bases at V and 2 bases at J, with 16 bases between the two ends. This CDR3 comprises 16 residues. The CDR3 here is CASSFYYSGGNTEAFF. CDR3 coding DNA: TGTGCCAGCAGTTTTTATTACTCGGGCGGAAACACTGAAGCTTTCTTT.

V gene TRBV20-1 combines with J gene TRBJ2-3; no firm D call. The V end was cut by 0 bases, the J end by 1 base, with 8 bases between. Germline CDR1 and CDR2: DFQATT and SNEGSKA (reference sequence). The CDR3 runs to 14 residues. CDR3 coding DNA: TGCAGTGCTAGAGATTTCGGCGGCACAGATACGCAGTATTTT. It codes for CSARDFGGTDTQYF.

This clonotype has only a few counts. V usage is TRBV11-2 and J usage is TRBJ1-2; D possibly corresponds to TRBD1 (5 bases). The ends were cut back, 5 bases at V and 4 bases at J, with 17 bases in the middle. CDR1 is SGHAT, CDR2 FQNNGV, per germline. This CDR3 contains 15 residues. The DNA of the CDR3 is TGTGCCAGCAGCGTAATACGGGGCCCTCCCTATGGCTACACCTTC. Protein product: CASSVIRGPPYGYTF.

The chain joins TRBV5-1 to TRBJ1-1; 8 bases match TRBD1. The trim removed 5 bases at V and 1 base at J, leaving 7 bases unmatched. This CDR3 region has 15 residues. The V gene's germline CDR1 is SGHRS and CDR2 YFSETQ. The CDR3 sequence is CASRNPGTGNTEAFF. The CDR3 DNA follows: TGCGCCAGCAGAAATCCCGGGACAGGGAACACTGAAGCTTTCTTT. The full variable domain, completed using reference TRBV5-1 and TRBJ1-1, is KAGVTQTPRYLIKTRGQQVTLSCSPISGHRSVSWYQQTPGQGLQFLFEYFSETQRNKGNFPGRFSGRQFSNSRSEMNVSTLELGDSALYLCASRNPGTGNTEAFFGQGTRLTVV.

The V and J genes are TRBV28 and TRBJ2-3; D is uncertain. CDR1 MDHEN and CDR2 SYDVKM come from the germline V gene. V was pared by 5 bases and J by 2 bases, with 11 bases between. CDR3 size: 14 residues. This chain's CDR3 is CASSTSPNTDTQYF. Here the CDR3 DNA reads TGTGCCAGCAGTACCAGTCCGAACACAGATACGCAGTATTTT. The whole variable domain, filled in from reference TRBV28 and TRBJ2-3, reads DVKVTQSSRYLVKRTGEKVFLECVQDMDHENMFWYRQDPGLGLRLIYFSYDVKMKEKGDIPEGYSVSREKKERFSLILESASTNQTSMYLCASSTSPNTDTQYFGPGTRLTVL.

The J gene is TRBJ1-2, the V gene TRBV11-3; D unclear. Looked up from germline, CDR1 is SGHNT and CDR2 is YENEEA. CDR3 size: 13 residues. The V gene lost 5 bases and the J gene lost 7 bases, with 14 bases spanning the gap. CDR3 protein: CASSTMSGAGYTF. The CDR3 coding sequence is TGTGCCAGCAGCACCATGTCAGGTGCTGGCTACACCTTC.

This clonotype has a handful of counts. This chain joins TRBV12-3 or TRBV12-4 and TRBJ2-3; the D is unclear. The CDR3 is 11 amino acids. V gave up 8 bases and J gave up 6 bases, with 9 bases separating them. The DNA of the CDR3 is TGTGCCAGCCTCCGAAGCGATACGCAGTATTTT. Translating it yields CASLRSDTQYF.

This clonotype has ten or more counts. The rearrangement joins TRBV5-8 to TRBJ2-1; either TRBD1 or TRBD2 may fit D (5 bases each). This CDR3 comprises 15 residues. The V and J ends lost 1 base and 0 bases respectively, with 8 bases between them. From germline, CDR1 is SGHTS and CDR2 YDEGEE. CDR3 DNA sequence: TGTGCCAGCAGCTTGTCAGGGAGCTCCTACAATGAGCAGTTCTTC. Translated: CASSLSGSSYNEQFF.

The rearrangement links TRBV3-1 to TRBJ1-6; D is perhaps TRBD1 (6 bases). V was trimmed by 8 bases and J by 8 bases, leaving 19 bases between them. The CDR3 is made up of 15 amino acids. CDR1 LGHDT and CDR2 YNNKEL come from the germline V gene (reference sequence). CDR3 sequence: CASGTRGRVDSPLHF. As DNA, the CDR3 is TGTGCCAGCGGGACAAGGGGCAGGGTCGATTCACCCCTCCACTTT.

The CDR3 region has the DNA TGTGCCAGCAGCTCCCCTTTCTTCCCCGGGACAGACTCCTACGAGCAGTACTTC. This encodes CASSSPFFPGTDSYEQYF. The J gene is TRBJ2-7, the V gene TRBV11-1, with 7 bases matching TRBD1. Germline CDR1 SGHAT, CDR2 FQDESV (reference sequence). This CDR3 has 18 residues. The V and J ends lost 4 bases and 0 bases, in that order; junction bases with no gene match: 15.

The table lists this clonotype with a few counts. The rearrangement joins TRBV9 to TRBJ1-4; perhaps TRBD1 as D (6 bases). V lost 5 bases to trimming and J lost 8 bases, with 16 bases between them. CDR3 length equals 14 residues. The germline V gene has CDR1 SGDLS and CDR2 YYNGEE. CDR3 coding DNA: TGTGCCAGCAGTGTACAGGGATCGAACGAAAAACTGTTTTTT. Protein sequence: CASSVQGSNEKLFF.

This rearrangement joins TRBV4-3 to TRBJ1-5; D may be TRBD1 (5 bases). Germline CDR1 LGHNA, CDR2 YSLEER. V was clipped by 0 bases and J by 4 bases, with 10 bases between them. This CDR3 is built from 15 residues. The chain's CDR3 is CASSQEVRANQPQHF. The CDR3 DNA reads as TGCGCCAGCAGCCAAGAGGTCAGGGCTAATCAGCCCCAGCATTTT.

This chain links TRBV6-2 or TRBV6-3 with TRBJ2-3; TRBD1 matches at 8 bases. The CDR3 contains 15 residues. Germline CDR1 MNHEY, CDR2 SVGEGT. After removal of 11 bases from V and 1 base from J, the junction contained 11 bases not matched to a gene. The CDR3 here is CAGRLPGQGTDTQYF. The CDR3 nucleotides read TGTGCCGGTCGCCTCCCGGGACAGGGCACAGATACGCAGTATTTT.

This clonotype came up many times. J is TRBJ2-4 and V is TRBV12-3 or TRBV12-4; possible D gene TRBD1, 5 bases. The CDR3 extends over 14 amino acids. The V and J ends lost 1 base and 4 bases respectively, with 8 bases between them. CDR3: CASSLGQNKNIQYF. DNA of the CDR3: TGTGCCAGCAGTTTAGGACAGAATAAAAACATTCAGTACTTC.

This rearrangement joins TRBV7-9 to TRBJ1-2; no firm D call. Trimming pared 1 base from V and 0 bases from J, leaving 9 bases between. There are 15 residues in the CDR3. CDR1 is SEHNR, CDR2 FQNEAQ, per germline (reference sequence). This CDR3 reads CASSLGAPANYGYTF. The CDR3 DNA follows: TGTGCCAGCAGCTTAGGGGCACCAGCTAACTATGGCTACACCTTC.

The rearrangement uses TRBV18 and TRBJ2-1; 8 positions match TRBD2. The V gene's germline CDR1 is KGHSH and CDR2 LQKENI. This CDR3 has 14 residues. V gave up 3 bases and J gave up 10 bases; unmatched junction bases: 8. The CDR3 sequence is CASSPRTSFWEQFF. The CDR3 DNA reads TGTGCCAGCTCACCTAGGACTAGCTTTTGGGAGCAGTTCTTC. The full variable domain, rest sourced from reference TRBV18 and TRBJ2-1, is NAGVMQNPRHLVRRRGQEARLRCSPMKGHSHVYWYRQLPEEGLKFMVYLQKENIIDESGMPKERFSAEFPKEGPSILRIQQVVRGDSAAYFCASSPRTSFWEQFFGPGTRLTVL.

This clonotype has just a few counts. This chain joins TRBV7-2 and TRBJ2-3, with D maybe TRBD2 (6 bases). In germline, CDR1 is SGHTA, CDR2 FQGNSA. The CDR3 runs 13 residues. V was pared by 4 bases and J by 9 bases, with 14 bases between. The CDR3 DNA reads TGTGCCAGCAGCTACAAAGGCGGGGAAACGCAGTATTTT. Translation gives CASSYKGGETQYF.

The V gene is TRBV20-1, the J gene TRBJ2-1; 7 nucleotides align to TRBD2. The V gene's germline CDR1 is DFQATT and CDR2 SNEGSKA (reference sequence). The CDR3 covers 14 residues. V shed 0 bases, J shed 3 bases, and the junction held 2 bases outside the gene matches. The CDR3 is CSARDLAVYNEQFF. In DNA form, the CDR3 reads TGCAGTGCTAGAGACCTAGCGGTCTACAATGAGCAGTTCTTC.

This clonotype turned up a few times. The rearrangement uses TRBV11-3 and TRBJ2-7, with TRBD1 identical over 8 bases. This CDR3 spans 15 amino acids. Trimming at V came to 4 bases and at J to 4 bases, leaving 9 bases not matched to a gene. Germline assignment: CDR1 SGHNT and CDR2 YENEEA. CDR3 DNA: TGTGCCAGCAGCTCAGGACCCCAGGGGGCTTACGAGCAGTACTTC. This sequence encodes CASSSGPQGAYEQYF.

Many counts were recorded for this clonotype. The V gene is TRBV20-1, the J gene TRBJ1-5; D not resolved. Germline V gene data show CDR1 as DFQATT and CDR2 as SNEGSKA (reference sequence). The CDR3 contains 13 residues. Between the trimmed V and J ends, which lost 6 bases and 3 bases, there was a span of 12 bases. The CDR3 DNA reads as TGCAGTGCCCTTCCCTGGGACAATCAGCCCCAGCATTTT. It translates to CSALPWDNQPQHF.